These 11 T cell receptor beta chains share one sample of origin, sequenced in a study of CD8 T cells in ankylosing spondylitis. Using its own MiXCR run on the 5' RACE reads, TCRdb lists one record per CDR3 protein. The table has approximately 25,000 distinct CDR3 sequences, 17% seen once. Specimen: blood. The receptors here all came from a male donor with ankylosing spondylitis or in good health (not recorded which).

This chain uses TRBV6-5 with TRBJ2-1, with 11 bases aligning to TRBD1. V shed 2 bases and J 15 bases; nucleotides not matched to a gene: 3. The CDR3 is 12 residues long. The germline V gene has CDR1 MNHEY and CDR2 SVGAGI. This CDR3 is CASSYGQGAVFF. The CDR3 DNA follows: TGTGCCAGCAGTTACGGACAGGGGGCGGTGTTCTTC.

V usage is TRBV12-3 or TRBV12-4 and J usage is TRBJ2-5; a possible D gene is TRBD1 (5 bases). This CDR3 comprises 15 residues. V lost 3 bases and J 5 bases, leaving 16 bases between the germline ends. The CDR3: CASSFGAGLRETQYF. CDR3 DNA sequence: TGTGCCAGCAGTTTTGGGGCCGGGCTTCGGGAGACCCAGTACTTC.

This chain joins TRBV2 and TRBJ1-2; D ambiguous. Trimming removed 1 base from V and 4 bases from J, with 7 bases in between. There are 13 residues in the CDR3. Germline lookup yields CDR1 SNHLY and CDR2 FYNNEI. DNA for the CDR3: TGTGCCAGCAGTGAAGGGACGGTCTATGGCTACACCTTC. Protein: CASSEGTVYGYTF. The full variable domain, its missing parts supplied by reference TRBV2 and TRBJ1-2, is EPEVTQTPSHQVTQMGQEVILRCVPISNHLYFYWYRQILGQKVEFLVSFYNNEISEKSEIFDDQFSVERPDGSNFTLKIRSTKLEDSAMYFCASSEGTVYGYTFGSGTRLTVV.

The J gene is TRBJ2-6, the V gene TRBV10-3; D unclear. CDR1 and CDR2 from the germline V gene are ENHRY and SYGVKD. Trimming cost V 3 bases and J 0 bases, with 6 bases left between them. CDR3 length: 15 amino acids. The CDR3 DNA sequence: TGTGCCATCAGTGATCGAGACTCTGGGGCCAACGTCCTGACTTTC. Protein: CAISDRDSGANVLTF.

This clonotype was picked up a small number of times. This rearrangement joins TRBV7-9 to TRBJ2-3; D is unclear. Trimming left V 3 bases short and J 7 bases short, with 5 bases between. Germline CDR1 is SEHNR and CDR2 is FQNEAQ (reference sequence). This CDR3 region has 11 residues. The CDR3 reads CASSLENTQYF. In DNA form, the CDR3 reads TGTGCCAGCAGCTTGGAAAATACGCAGTATTTT. The full variable domain, its missing parts supplied by reference TRBV7-9 and TRBJ2-3, is DTGVSQNPRHKITKRGQNVTFRCDPISEHNRLYWYRQTLGQGPEFLTYFQNEAQLEKSRLLSDRFSAERPKGSFSTLEIQRTEQGDSAMYLCASSLENTQYFGPGTRLTVL.

For the CDR3, the DNA is TGTGCCAGCAGCTTGGGACCGTTAGGAGGCGCGGGGAGTTATAATGAAAAACTGTTTTTT. Encoded protein: CASSLGPLGGAGSYNEKLFF. The rearrangement uses TRBV7-8 and TRBJ1-4, with D possibly being TRBD1 (5 bases). Deletions cut 3 bases from V and 4 bases from J, with 27 bases between. The CDR3 length is 20 residues. Germline V gene lookup returns CDR1 SGHVS and CDR2 FQNEAQ.

The table lists this clonotype with many counts. The chain couples TRBV7-2 to TRBJ2-1, with a possible D match to TRBD2 (6 bases). Between the trimmed V and J ends, which lost 7 bases and 0 bases, there was a span of 13 bases. This CDR3 is built from 15 residues. Germline assignment: CDR1 SGHTA and CDR2 FQGNSA. CDR3 protein: CASITAGTSYNEQFF. CDR3 nucleotide sequence: TGTGCCAGCATAACCGCGGGGACCTCCTACAATGAGCAGTTCTTC.

This chain connects TRBV7-7 to TRBJ2-7, with D perhaps TRBD1 (6 bases). With 5 bases removed from V and 0 bases from J, the gap between germline ends came to 11 bases. The CDR3 consists of 14 residues. The V gene's germline CDR1 is SSHAT and CDR2 FNYEAQ (reference sequence). CDR3 region: CASSPDRHSYEQYF. The CDR3 DNA follows: TGTGCCAGCAGCCCCGACAGGCACTCCTACGAGCAGTACTTC.

The J gene is TRBJ2-1, the V gene TRBV10-3; no reliable D call. The CDR3 is 12 residues long. V lost 3 bases and J 8 bases, leaving 8 bases between the germline ends. The germline CDR1 and CDR2 sequences are ENHRY and SYGVKD. The CDR3 DNA reads TGTGCCATCAGTGATAGTTACGATGAGCAGTTCTTC. The encoded protein is CAISDSYDEQFF.

In this sample, this clonotype turned up many times. The chain uses TRBV7-2 and TRBJ2-3; perhaps D is TRBD1 or TRBD2 (5 bases each). The CDR3 runs to 16 residues. Per the germline V gene, CDR1 is SGHTA and CDR2 is FQGNSA. V lost 6 bases to trimming and J lost 0 bases, with 16 bases between them. The CDR3 DNA reads TGTGCCAGCAGTTTAACGGGGCGATCTAGCACAGATACGCAGTATTTT. It codes for CASSLTGRSSTDTQYF.

This clonotype was recorded at least ten times. V and J are TRBV5-1 and TRBJ2-2; tentative D call: TRBD1 (6 bases). The V gene's germline CDR1 is SGHRS and CDR2 YFSETQ. This CDR3 has 15 amino acids. Trimming took off 1 base at V and 1 base at J, with 8 bases between the two ends. The CDR3 DNA follows: TGCGCCAGCAGCTTGCCCAGGGGGAACACCGGGGAGCTGTTTTTT. Translated: CASSLPRGNTGELFF.